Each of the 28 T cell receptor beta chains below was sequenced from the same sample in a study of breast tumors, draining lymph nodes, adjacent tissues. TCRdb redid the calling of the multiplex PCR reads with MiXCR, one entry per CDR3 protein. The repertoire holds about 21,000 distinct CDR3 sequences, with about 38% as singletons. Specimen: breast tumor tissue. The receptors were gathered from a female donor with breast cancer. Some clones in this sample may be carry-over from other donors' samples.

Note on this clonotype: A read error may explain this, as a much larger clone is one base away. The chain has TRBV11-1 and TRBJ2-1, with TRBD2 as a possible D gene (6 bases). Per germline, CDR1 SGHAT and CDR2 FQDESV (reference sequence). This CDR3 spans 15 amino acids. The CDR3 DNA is TGTTCCAGCAGCTTAGCTAGCGTCAACACCAATGAGCAGTTCTTC. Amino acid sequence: CSSSLASVNTNEQFF.

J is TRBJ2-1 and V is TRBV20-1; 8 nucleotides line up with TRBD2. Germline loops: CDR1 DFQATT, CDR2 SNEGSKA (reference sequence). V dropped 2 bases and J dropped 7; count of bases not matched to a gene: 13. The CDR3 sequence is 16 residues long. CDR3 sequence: CSARPGGGGTRNEQFF. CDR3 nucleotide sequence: TGCAGTGCTAGACCGGGAGGTGGCGGGACTAGGAATGAGCAGTTCTTC.

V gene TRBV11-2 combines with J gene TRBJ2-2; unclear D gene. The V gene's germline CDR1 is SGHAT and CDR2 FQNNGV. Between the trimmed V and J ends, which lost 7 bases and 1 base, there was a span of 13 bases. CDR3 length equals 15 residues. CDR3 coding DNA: TGTGCCAGCACCGCTTTAACGGGGAACACCGGGGAGCTGTTTTTT. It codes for CASTALTGNTGELFF. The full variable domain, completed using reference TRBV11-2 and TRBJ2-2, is EAGVAQSPRYKIIEKRQSVAFWCNPISGHATLYWYQQILGQGPKLLIQFQNNGVVDDSQLPKDRFSAERLKGVDSTLKIQPAKLEDSAVYLCASTALTGNTGELFFGEGSRLTVL.

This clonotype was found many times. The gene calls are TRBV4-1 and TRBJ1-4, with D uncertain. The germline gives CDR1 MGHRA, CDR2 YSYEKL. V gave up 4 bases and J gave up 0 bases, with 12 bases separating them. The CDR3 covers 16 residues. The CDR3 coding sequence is TGCGCCAGCAGCCCCCCCCAGGCAGCAACTAATGAAAAACTGTTTTTT. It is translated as CASSPPQAATNEKLFF.

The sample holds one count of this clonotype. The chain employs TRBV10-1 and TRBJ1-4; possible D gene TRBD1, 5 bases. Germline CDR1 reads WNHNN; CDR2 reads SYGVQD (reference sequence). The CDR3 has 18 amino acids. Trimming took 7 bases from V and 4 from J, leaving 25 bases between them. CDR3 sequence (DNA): TGCGCCAGCAAGGAAGCGAAAAAATCGGGACCGGTTAATGAAAAACTGTTTTTT. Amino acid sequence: CASKEAKKSGPVNEKLFF.

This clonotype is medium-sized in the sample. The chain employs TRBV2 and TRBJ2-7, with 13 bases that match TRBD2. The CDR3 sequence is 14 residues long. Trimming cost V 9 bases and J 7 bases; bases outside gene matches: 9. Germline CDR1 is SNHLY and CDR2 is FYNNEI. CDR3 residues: CARRGGLAGQEQYF. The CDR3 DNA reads TGTGCCAGGCGGGGGGGACTAGCGGGACAAGAGCAGTACTTC.

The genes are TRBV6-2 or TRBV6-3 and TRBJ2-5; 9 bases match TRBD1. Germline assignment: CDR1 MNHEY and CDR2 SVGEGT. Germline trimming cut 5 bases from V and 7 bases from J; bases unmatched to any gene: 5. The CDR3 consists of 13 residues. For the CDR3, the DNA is TGTGCCAGCAGTACAGGGGGCGCAGTGACCCAGTACTTC. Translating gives CASSTGGAVTQYF.

Written as DNA, the CDR3 is TGTGCCAGCAGCTTTGTCACAGGGTCTAATAATTCACCCCTCCACTTT. Amino acid sequence: CASSFVTGSNNSPLHF. V gene TRBV7-2 combines with J gene TRBJ1-6, with D tentatively TRBD1 (6 bases). The CDR3 extends over 16 amino acids. Germline CDR1 is SGHTA and CDR2 is FQGNSA. The V end lost 3 bases, the J end lost 5 bases, and 14 bases lay between the germline ends.

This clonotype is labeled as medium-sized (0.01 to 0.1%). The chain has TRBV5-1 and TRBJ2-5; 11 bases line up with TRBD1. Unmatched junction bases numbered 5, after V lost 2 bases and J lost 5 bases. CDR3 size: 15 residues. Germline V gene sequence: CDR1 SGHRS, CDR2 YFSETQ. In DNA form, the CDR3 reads TGCGCCAGCAGCTTCGGACAGGGGGCTGGGGAGACCCAGTACTTC. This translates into CASSFGQGAGETQYF.

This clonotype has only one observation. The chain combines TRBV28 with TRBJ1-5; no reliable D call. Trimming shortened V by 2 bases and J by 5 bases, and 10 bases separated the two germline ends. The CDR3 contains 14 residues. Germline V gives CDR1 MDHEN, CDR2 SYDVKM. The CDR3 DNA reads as TGTGCCAGCAGTTTAAGAACCCTTTATCAGCCCCAGCATTTT. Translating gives CASSLRTLYQPQHF.

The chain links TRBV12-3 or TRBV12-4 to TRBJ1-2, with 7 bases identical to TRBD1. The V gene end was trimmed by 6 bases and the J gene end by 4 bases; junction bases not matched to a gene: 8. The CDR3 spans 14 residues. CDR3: CASSLRQGSYGYTF. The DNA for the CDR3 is TGTGCCAGCAGCTTAAGACAGGGTAGCTATGGCTACACCTTC.

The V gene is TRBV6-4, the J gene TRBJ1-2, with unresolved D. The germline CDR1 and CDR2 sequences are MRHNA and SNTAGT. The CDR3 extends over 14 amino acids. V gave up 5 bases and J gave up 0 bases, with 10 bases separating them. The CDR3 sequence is CASSPDGTNYGYTF. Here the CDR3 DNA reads TGTGCCAGCAGTCCAGACGGTACTAACTATGGCTACACCTTC.

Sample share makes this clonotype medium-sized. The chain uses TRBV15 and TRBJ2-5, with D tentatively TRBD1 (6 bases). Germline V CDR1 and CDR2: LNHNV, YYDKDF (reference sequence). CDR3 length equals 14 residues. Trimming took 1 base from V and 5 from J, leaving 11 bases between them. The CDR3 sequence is CATSRVQGRETQYF. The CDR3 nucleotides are TGTGCCACCAGCAGAGTGCAGGGGCGGGAGACCCAGTACTTC.

CDR3 DNA: TGCAGTGCTAGAGATCCGGGGACTAGCGGGAGCACAGATACGCAGTATTTT. It translates to CSARDPGTSGSTDTQYF. This chain uses TRBV20-1 with TRBJ2-3, with 12 bases aligning to TRBD2. The ends lost 0 bases at V and 0 bases at J; junction bases unmatched: 4. Per the germline V gene, CDR1 is DFQATT and CDR2 is SNEGSKA (reference sequence). The CDR3 totals 17 residues.

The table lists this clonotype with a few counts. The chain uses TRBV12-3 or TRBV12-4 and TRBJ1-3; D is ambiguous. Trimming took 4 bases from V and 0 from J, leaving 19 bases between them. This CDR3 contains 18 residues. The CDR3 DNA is TGTGCCAGCAGTTCGGGCAGTCGGAGGTTTTACTCTGGAAACACCATATATTTT. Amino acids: CASSSGSRRFYSGNTIYF.

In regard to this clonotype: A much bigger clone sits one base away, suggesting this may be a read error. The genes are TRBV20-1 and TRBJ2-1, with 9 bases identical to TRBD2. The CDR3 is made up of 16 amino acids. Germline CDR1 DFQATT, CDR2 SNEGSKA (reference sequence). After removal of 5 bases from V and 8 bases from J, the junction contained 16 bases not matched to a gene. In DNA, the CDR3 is TGCAGTGCTGGAGTTCTAGGTAGCGGGAGACGCGATGAGCAGTTCTTC. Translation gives CSAGVLGSGRRDEQFF.

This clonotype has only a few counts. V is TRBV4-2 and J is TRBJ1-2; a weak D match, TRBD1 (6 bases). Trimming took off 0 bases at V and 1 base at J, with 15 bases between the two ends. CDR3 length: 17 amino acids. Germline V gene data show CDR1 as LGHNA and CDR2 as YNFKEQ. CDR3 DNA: TGTGCCAGCAGCCAAGAGGGTACAGGGTTAAGTAACTATGGCTACACCTTC. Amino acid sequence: CASSQEGTGLSNYGYTF.

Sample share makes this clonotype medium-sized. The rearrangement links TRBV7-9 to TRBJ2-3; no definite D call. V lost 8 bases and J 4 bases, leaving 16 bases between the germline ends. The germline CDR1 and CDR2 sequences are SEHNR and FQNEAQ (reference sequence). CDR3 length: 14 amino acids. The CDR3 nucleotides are TGTGCCAGCCGTAAGGGTGGACGCGCAGATACGCAGTATTTT. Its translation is CASRKGGRADTQYF. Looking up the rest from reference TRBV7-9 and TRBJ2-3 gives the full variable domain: DTGVSQNPRHKITKRGQNVTFRCDPISEHNRLYWYRQTLGQGPEFLTYFQNEAQLEKSRLLSDRFSAERPKGSFSTLEIQRTEQGDSAMYLCASRKGGRADTQYFGPGTRLTVL.

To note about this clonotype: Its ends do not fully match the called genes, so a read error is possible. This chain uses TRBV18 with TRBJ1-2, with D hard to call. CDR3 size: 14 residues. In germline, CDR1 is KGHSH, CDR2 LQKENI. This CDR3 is CANSRIDNPYGYTF. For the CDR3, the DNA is TGTGCCAACTCACGAATAGACAATCCCTATGGCTACACCTTC.

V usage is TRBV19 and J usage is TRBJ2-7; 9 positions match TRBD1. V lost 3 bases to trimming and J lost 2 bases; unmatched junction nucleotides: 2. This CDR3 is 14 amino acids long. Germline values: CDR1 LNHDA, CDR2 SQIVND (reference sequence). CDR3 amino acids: CASSIWDRAYEQYF. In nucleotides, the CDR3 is TGTGCCAGTAGTATTTGGGACAGGGCCTACGAGCAGTACTTC.

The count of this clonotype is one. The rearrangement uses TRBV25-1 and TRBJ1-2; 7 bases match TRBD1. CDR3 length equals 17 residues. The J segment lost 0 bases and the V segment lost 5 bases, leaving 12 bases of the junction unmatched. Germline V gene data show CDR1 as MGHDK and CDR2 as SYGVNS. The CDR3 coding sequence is TGTGCCAGCAGTTCACCCGGGACAGAAGCTGCTAACTATGGCTACACCTTC. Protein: CASSSPGTEAANYGYTF.

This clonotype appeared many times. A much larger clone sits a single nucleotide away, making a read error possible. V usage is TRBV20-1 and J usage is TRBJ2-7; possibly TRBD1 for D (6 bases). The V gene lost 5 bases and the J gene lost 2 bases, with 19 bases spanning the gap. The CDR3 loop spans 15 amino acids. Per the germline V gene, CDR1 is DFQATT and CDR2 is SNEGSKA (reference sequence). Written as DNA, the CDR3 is TGCAGTGCTCCTCCTCGCAGACAGGAGACCTACGAGCAGTACTTC. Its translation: CSAPPRRQETYEQYF.

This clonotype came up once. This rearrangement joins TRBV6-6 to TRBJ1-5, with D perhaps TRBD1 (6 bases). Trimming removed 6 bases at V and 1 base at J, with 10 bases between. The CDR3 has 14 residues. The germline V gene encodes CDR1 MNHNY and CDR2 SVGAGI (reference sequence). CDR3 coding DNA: TGTGCCAGCAGGCCCACAGGGAGCAATCAGCCCCAGCATTTT. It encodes CASRPTGSNQPQHF.

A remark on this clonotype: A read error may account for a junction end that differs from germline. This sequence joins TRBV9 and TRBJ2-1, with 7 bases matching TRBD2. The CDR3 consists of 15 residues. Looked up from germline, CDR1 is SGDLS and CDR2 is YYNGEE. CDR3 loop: CASSVRGVIGGEPFF. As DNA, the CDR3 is TGTGCCAGCAGCGTCCGGGGGGTGATCGGGGGTGAGCCGTTCTTC. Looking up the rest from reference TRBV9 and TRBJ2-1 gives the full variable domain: DSGVTQTPKHLITATGQRVTLRCSPRSGDLSVYWYQQSLDQGLQFLIQYYNGEERAKGNILERFSAQQFPDLHSELNLSSLELGDSALYFCASSVRGVIGGEPFFGPGTRLTVL.

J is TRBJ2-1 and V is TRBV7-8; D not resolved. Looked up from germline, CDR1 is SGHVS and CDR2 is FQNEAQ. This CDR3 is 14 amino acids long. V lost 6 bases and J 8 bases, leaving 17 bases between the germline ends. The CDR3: CASRKSEGNDEQFF. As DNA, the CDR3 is TGTGCCAGCAGAAAAAGTGAAGGCAACGATGAGCAGTTCTTC.

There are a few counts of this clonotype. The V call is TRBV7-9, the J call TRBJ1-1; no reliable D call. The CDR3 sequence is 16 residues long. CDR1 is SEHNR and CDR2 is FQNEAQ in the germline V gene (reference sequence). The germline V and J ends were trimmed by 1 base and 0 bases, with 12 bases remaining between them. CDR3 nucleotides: TGTGCCAGCAGCTTAGGCCAGCAGTTGATGAACACTGAAGCTTTCTTT. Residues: CASSLGQQLMNTEAFF. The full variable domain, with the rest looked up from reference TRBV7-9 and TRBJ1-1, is DTGVSQNPRHKITKRGQNVTFRCDPISEHNRLYWYRQTLGQGPEFLTYFQNEAQLEKSRLLSDRFSAERPKGSFSTLEIQRTEQGDSAMYLCASSLGQQLMNTEAFFGQGTRLTVV.

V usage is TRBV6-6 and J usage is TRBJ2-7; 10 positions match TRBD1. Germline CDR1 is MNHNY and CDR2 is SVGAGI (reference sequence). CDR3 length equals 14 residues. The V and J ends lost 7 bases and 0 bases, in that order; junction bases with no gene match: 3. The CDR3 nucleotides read TGTGCCAGCATCCGGGACAGGGGCTCCTACGAGCAGTACTTC. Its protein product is CASIRDRGSYEQYF.

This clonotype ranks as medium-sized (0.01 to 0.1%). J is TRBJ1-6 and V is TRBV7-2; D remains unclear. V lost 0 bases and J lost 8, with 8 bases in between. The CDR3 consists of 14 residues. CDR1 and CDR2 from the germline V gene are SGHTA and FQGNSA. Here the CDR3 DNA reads TGTGCCAGCAGCTTAGCGTCTAGAGATTCACCCCTCCACTTT. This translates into CASSLASRDSPLHF. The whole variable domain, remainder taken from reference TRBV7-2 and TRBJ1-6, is GAGVSQSPSNKVTEKGKDVELRCDPISGHTALYWYRQSLGQGLEFLIYFQGNSAPDKSGLPSDRFSAERTGGSVSTLTIQRTQQEDSAVYLCASSLASRDSPLHFGNGTRLTVT.